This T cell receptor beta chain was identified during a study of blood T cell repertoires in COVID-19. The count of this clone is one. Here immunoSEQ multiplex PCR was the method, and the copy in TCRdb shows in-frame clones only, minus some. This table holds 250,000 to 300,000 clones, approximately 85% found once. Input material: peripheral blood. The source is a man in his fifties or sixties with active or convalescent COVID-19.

CDR3 amino acids: CSVAGTESTDTQYF. The CDR3 bases are TGCAGCGTCGCCGGGACAGAAAGCACAGATACGCAGTATTTT. The V gene is TRBV29-1, the J gene TRBJ2-3, with 7 bases that match TRBD1. With V trimmed by 6 bases and J by 0 bases, 6 bases remained unmatched. This CDR3 is 14 amino acids long. The germline V gene has CDR1 SQVTM and CDR2 ANQGSEA.